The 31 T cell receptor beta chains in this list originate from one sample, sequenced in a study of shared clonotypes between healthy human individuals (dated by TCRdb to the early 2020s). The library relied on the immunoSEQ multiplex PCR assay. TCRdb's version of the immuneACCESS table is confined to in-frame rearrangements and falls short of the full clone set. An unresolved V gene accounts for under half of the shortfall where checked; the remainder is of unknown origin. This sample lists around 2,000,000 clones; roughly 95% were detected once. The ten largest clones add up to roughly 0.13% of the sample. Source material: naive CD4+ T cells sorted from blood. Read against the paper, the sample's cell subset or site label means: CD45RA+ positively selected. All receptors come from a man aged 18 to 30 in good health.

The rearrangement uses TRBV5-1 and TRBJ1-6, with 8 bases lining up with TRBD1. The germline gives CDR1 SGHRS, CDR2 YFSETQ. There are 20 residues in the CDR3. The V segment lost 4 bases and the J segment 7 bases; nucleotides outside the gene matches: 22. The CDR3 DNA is TGCGCCAGCAGCCTTCCCCCGGGACAGGTTATTTCGGGCGGGAATTCACCCCTCCACTTT. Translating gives CASSLPPGQVISGGNSPLHF.

In DNA, the CDR3 is TGTGCCAGCAGCGCGGTCGTGACCAACCCGCAGTTCTTC. Amino acid sequence: CASSAVVTNPQFF. This rearrangement joins TRBV9 to TRBJ2-1, with D unresolved. Germline V gives CDR1 SGDLS, CDR2 YYNGEE. V dropped 3 bases and J dropped 12 bases, with 16 bases sitting between them. This CDR3 has 13 residues.

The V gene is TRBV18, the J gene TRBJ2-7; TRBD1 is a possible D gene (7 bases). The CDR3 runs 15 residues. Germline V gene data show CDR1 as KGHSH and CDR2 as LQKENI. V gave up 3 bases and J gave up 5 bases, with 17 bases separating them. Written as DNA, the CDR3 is TGTGCCAGCTCACCCGGAGGGGGCGCCGGGCACGAGCAGTACTTC. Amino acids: CASSPGGGAGHEQYF.

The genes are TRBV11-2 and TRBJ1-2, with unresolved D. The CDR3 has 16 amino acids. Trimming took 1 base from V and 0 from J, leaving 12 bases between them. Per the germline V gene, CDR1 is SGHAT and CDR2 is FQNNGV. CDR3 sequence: CASSLVSGKANYGYTF. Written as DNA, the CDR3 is TGTGCCAGCAGCTTAGTATCGGGTAAAGCTAACTATGGCTACACCTTC. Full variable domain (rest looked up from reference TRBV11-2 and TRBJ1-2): EAGVAQSPRYKIIEKRQSVAFWCNPISGHATLYWYQQILGQGPKLLIQFQNNGVVDDSQLPKDRFSAERLKGVDSTLKIQPAKLEDSAVYLCASSLVSGKANYGYTFGSGTRLTVV.

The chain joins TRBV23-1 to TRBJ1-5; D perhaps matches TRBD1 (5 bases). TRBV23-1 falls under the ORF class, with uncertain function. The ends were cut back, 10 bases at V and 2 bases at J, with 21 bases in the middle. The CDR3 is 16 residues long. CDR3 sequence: CATAPRGPSGNQPQHF. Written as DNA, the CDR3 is TGCGCCACCGCCCCTCGGGGCCCCAGTGGCAATCAGCCCCAGCATTTT.

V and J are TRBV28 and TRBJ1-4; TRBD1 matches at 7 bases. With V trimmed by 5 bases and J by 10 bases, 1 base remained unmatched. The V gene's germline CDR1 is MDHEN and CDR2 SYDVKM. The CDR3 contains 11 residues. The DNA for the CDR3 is TGTGCCAGCAGTAACAGGGGAAAACTGTTTTTT. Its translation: CASSNRGKLFF.

This chain's CDR3 is CASSLLVPDTQYF. The DNA for the CDR3 is TGTGCCAGCAGCTTGCTAGTACCAGATACGCAGTATTTT. This chain uses TRBV5-4 with TRBJ2-3; D call uncertain. V was clipped by 1 base and J by 4 bases, with 7 bases between them. This CDR3 is 13 amino acids long. Germline lookup yields CDR1 SGHNT and CDR2 YYREEE (reference sequence).

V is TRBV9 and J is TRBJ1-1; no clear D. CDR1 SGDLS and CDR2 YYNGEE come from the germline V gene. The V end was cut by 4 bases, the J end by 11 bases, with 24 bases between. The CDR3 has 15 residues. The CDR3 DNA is TGTGCCAGCAGCCCCGCTGAGGGAGCCACGGGGAAGGCTTTCTTT. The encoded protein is CASSPAEGATGKAFF. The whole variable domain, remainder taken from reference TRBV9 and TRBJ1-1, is DSGVTQTPKHLITATGQRVTLRCSPRSGDLSVYWYQQSLDQGLQFLIQYYNGEERAKGNILERFSAQQFPDLHSELNLSSLELGDSALYFCASSPAEGATGKAFFGQGTRLTVV.

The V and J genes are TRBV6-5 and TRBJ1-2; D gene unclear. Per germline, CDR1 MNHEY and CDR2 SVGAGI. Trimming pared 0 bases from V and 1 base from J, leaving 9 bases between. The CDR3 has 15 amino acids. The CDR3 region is CASSYSGSVNYGYTF. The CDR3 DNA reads TGTGCCAGCAGTTACTCTGGCAGCGTTAACTATGGCTACACCTTC.

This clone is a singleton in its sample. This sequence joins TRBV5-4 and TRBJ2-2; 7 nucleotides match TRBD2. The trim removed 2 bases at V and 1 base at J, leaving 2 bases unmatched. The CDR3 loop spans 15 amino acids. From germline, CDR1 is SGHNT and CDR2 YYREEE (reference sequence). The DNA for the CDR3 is TGTGCCAGCAGCTTACAGCGGGGGAACACCGGGGAGCTGTTTTTT. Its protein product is CASSLQRGNTGELFF.

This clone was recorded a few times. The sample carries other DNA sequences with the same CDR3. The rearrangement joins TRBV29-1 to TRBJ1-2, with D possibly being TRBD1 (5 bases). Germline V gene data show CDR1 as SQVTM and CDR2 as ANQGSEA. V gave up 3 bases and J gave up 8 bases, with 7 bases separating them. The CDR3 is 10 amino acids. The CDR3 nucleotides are TGCAGCGTTGACAGGGACGGCTACACCTTC. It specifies CSVDRDGYTF.

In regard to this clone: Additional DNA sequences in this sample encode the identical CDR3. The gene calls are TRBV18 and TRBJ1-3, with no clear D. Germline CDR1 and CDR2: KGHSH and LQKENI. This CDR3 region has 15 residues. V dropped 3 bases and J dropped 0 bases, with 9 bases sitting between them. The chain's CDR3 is CASSPADNSGNTIYF. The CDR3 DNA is TGTGCCAGCTCACCGGCGGATAACTCTGGAAACACCATATATTTT. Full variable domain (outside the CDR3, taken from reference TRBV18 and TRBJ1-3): NAGVMQNPRHLVRRRGQEARLRCSPMKGHSHVYWYRQLPEEGLKFMVYLQKENIIDESGMPKERFSAEFPKEGPSILRIQQVVRGDSAAYFCASSPADNSGNTIYFGEGSWLTVV.

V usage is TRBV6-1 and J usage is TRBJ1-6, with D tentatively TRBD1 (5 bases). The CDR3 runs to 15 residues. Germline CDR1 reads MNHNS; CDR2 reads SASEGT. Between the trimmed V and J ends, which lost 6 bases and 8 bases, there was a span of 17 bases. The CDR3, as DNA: TGTGCCAGCAGAGAAAAGCAGGGAGGGTATTCACCCCTCCACTTT. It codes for CASREKQGGYSPLHF.

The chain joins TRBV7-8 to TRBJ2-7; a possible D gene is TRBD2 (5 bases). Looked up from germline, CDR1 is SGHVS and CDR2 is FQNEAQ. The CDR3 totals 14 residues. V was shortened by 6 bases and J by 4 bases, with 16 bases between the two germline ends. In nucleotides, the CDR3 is TGTGCCAGCAGGAACCTCGCTGAGGGATACGAGCAGTACTTC. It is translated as CASRNLAEGYEQYF.

CDR3 coding DNA: TGTGCCAGTAGTACCTCACCCCTACCCTTGGGCTACGAGCAGTACTTC. Translation: CASSTSPLPLGYEQYF. The V call is TRBV19, the J call TRBJ2-7; no definite D call. The CDR3 loop spans 16 amino acids. The germline CDR1 and CDR2 sequences are LNHDA and SQIVND (reference sequence). Trimming cost V 4 bases and J 3 bases, with 19 bases left between them.

The CDR3 loop reads CASFLGHPPNEAFF. The DNA for the CDR3 is TGTGCCAGCTTCCTAGGACACCCGCCCAATGAAGCTTTCTTT. The chain employs TRBV6-1 and TRBJ1-1; TRBD1 is a possible D gene (5 bases). CDR1 is MNHNS and CDR2 is SASEGT in the germline V gene. With 8 bases removed from V and 7 bases from J, the gap between germline ends came to 20 bases. The length of the CDR3 is 14 residues.

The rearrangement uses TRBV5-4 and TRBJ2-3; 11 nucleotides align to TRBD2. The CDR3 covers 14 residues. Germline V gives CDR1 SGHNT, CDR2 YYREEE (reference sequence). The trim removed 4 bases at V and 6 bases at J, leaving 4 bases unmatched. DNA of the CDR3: TGTGCCAGCAGCCCTAGCGGGGGGAGGGATACGCAGTATTTT. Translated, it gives CASSPSGGRDTQYF.

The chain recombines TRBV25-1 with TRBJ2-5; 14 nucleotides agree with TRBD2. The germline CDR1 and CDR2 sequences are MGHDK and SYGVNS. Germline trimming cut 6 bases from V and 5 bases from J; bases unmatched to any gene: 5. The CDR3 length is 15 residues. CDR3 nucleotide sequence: TGTGCCAGCAGCACCGGGACTAGCGGGAGTGAGACCCAGTACTTC. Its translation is CASSTGTSGSETQYF. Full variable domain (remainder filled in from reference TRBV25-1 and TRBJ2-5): EADIYQTPRYLVIGTGKKITLECSQTMGHDKMYWYQQDPGMELHLIHYSYGVNSTEKGDLSSESTVSRIRTEHFPLTLESARPSHTSQYLCASSTGTSGSETQYFGPGTRLLVL.

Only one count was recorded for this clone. For the CDR3, the DNA is TGTGCCAGCAGCATAGGACAGGGGTCGTCCTACGAGCAGTACTTC. Translated, it gives CASSIGQGSSYEQYF. This sequence joins TRBV7-6 and TRBJ2-7; 9 bases agree with TRBD1. With 5 bases clipped from V and 1 base from J, the junction kept 6 bases outside the gene matches. The CDR3 is made up of 15 amino acids. Germline values: CDR1 SGHVS, CDR2 FNYEAQ.

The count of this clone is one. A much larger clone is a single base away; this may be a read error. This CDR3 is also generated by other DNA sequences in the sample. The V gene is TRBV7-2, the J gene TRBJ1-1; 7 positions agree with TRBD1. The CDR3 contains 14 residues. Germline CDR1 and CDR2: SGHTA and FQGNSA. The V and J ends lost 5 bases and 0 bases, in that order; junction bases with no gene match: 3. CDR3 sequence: CASSPTGLNTEAFF. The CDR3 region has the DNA TGTGCCAGCAGCCCGACAGGGTTGAACACTGAAGCTTTCTTT.

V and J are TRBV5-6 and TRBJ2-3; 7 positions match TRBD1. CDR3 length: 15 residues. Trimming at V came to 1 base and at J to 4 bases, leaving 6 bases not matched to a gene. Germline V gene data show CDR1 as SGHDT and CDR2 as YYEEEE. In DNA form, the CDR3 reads TGTGCCAGCAGCTTGTATGACAGGGACGCAGATACGCAGTATTTT. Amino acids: CASSLYDRDADTQYF.

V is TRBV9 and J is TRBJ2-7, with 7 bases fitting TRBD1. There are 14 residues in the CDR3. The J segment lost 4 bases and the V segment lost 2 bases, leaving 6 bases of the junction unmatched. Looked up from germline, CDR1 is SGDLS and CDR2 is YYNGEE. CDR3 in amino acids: CASSVGTARYEQYF. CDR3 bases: TGTGCCAGCAGCGTCGGGACAGCCAGGTACGAGCAGTACTTC. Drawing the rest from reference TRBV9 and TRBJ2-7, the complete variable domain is DSGVTQTPKHLITATGQRVTLRCSPRSGDLSVYWYQQSLDQGLQFLIQYYNGEERAKGNILERFSAQQFPDLHSELNLSSLELGDSALYFCASSVGTARYEQYFGPGTRLTVT.

This chain's CDR3 is CASSQPGAEGYGYTF. CDR3 DNA: TGCGCCAGCAGCCAGCCGGGGGCAGAAGGGTATGGCTACACCTTC. This chain links TRBV5-1 with TRBJ1-2; TRBD1 might be the D (6 bases). V lost 4 bases and J lost 5, with 18 bases in between. The V gene's germline CDR1 is SGHRS and CDR2 YFSETQ. The CDR3 is 15 residues long.

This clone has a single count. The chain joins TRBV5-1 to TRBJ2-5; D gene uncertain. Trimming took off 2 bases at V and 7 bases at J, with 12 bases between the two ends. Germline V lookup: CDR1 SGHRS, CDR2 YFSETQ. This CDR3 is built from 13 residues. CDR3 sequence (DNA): TGCGCCAGCAGCTTAGGGAATAAGGGGACCCAGTACTTC. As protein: CASSLGNKGTQYF.

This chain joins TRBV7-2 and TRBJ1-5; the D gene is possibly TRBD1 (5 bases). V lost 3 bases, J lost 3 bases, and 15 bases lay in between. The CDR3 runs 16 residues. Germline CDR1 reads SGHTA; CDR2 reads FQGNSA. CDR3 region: CASSFGTIGNNQPQHF. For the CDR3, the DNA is TGTGCCAGCAGCTTTGGGACTATTGGGAACAATCAGCCCCAGCATTTT.

In nucleotides, the CDR3 is TGTGCCAGCTCACCACCTGAATATGAGCAGTTCTTC. Protein: CASSPPEYEQFF. The chain employs TRBV18 and TRBJ2-1; D unclear. The CDR3 is 12 amino acids. The V gene lost 0 bases and the J gene lost 8 bases, with 5 bases spanning the gap. Germline V gives CDR1 KGHSH, CDR2 LQKENI.

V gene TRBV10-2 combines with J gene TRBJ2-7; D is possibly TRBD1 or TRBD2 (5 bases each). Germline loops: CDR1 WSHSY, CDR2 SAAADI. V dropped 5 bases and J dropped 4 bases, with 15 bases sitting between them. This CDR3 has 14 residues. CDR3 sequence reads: CASSLAMGRYEQYF. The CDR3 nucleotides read TGCGCCAGCAGTTTGGCTATGGGACGATACGAGCAGTACTTC.

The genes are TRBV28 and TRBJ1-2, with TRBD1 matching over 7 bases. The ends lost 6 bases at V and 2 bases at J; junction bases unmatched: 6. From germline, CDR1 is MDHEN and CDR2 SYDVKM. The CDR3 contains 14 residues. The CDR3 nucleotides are TGTGCCAGCAGGGGGGACAGACGGAACTATGGCTACACCTTC. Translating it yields CASRGDRRNYGYTF.

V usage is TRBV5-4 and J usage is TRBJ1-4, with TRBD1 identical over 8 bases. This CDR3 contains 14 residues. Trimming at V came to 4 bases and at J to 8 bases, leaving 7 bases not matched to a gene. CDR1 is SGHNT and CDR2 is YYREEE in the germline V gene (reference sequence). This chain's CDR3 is CASSPDRVNEKLFF. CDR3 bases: TGTGCCAGCAGCCCGGACAGGGTCAACGAAAAACTGTTTTTT. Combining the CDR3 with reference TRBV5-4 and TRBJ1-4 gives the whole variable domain ETGVTQSPTHLIKTRGQQVTLRCSSQSGHNTVSWYQQALGQGPQFIFQYYREEENGRGNFPPRFSGLQFPNYSSELNVNALELDDSALYLCASSPDRVNEKLFFGSGTQLSVL.

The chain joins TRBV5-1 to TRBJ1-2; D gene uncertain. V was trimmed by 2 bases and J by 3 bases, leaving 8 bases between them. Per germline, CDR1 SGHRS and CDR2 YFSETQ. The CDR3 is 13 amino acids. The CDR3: CASSFYGDYGYTF. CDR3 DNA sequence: TGCGCCAGCAGCTTCTACGGAGACTATGGCTACACCTTC.

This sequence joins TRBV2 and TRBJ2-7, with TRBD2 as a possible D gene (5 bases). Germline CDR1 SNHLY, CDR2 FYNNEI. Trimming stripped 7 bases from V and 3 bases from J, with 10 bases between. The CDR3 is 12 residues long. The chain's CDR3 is CASTPGNYEQYF. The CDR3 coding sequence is TGTGCCAGCACGCCGGGAAACTACGAGCAGTACTTC.